These 29 T cell receptor beta chains were sequenced from one sample in a study of CD4 T cells in relation to SARS-CoV-2 and coronaviruses. Generated by immunoSEQ multiplex PCR, the TCRdb table keeps only in-frame clones and is missing some. This table has about 41,000 clones, roughly 84% appearing once. The antigens of these receptors remain unknown. Material for sequencing was naive CD4+ T cells from PBMCs, cultured in vitro. The subset is: naive CD4+ T cells isolated by negative enrichment. These receptors all stem from an adult with COVID-19.

This clone has just one count. The J gene is TRBJ1-1, the V gene TRBV28, with D unresolved. V dropped 7 bases and J dropped 2 bases, with 5 bases sitting between them. CDR3 length equals 11 residues. Germline lookup yields CDR1 MDHEN and CDR2 SYDVKM. The CDR3 sequence: CASKENTEAFF. DNA of the CDR3: TGTGCCAGCAAGGAAAACACTGAAGCTTTCTTT.

CDR3 sequence reads: CASRERNPANEKLFF. The CDR3 DNA follows: TGTGCCAGTAGGGAGAGGAATCCGGCTAATGAAAAACTGTTTTTT. The chain couples TRBV19 to TRBJ1-4, with no clear D. V gave up 6 bases and J gave up 3 bases, with 14 bases separating them. The CDR3 length is 15 residues. Per the germline V gene, CDR1 is LNHDA and CDR2 is SQIVND (reference sequence).

The V and J genes are TRBV3-1 (or the pseudogene TRBV3-2) and TRBJ2-7, with D possibly being TRBD1 (6 bases). V was shortened by 4 bases and J by 4 bases, with 11 bases between the two germline ends. Germline V gene sequence: CDR1 LGHDT, CDR2 YNNKEL (reference sequence). The CDR3 sequence is 13 residues long. CDR3 sequence: CASSRQVLYEQYF. CDR3 DNA: TGTGCCAGCAGCCGACAGGTCTTATACGAGCAGTACTTC.

The chain combines TRBV21-1 with TRBJ2-7; TRBD2 was called by the table and not checked on the DNA. TRBV21-1 is a pseudogene segment. The CDR3 has 20 residues. The CDR3 protein is CASSKFSGRRDIRGSYEQYF. Here the CDR3 DNA reads TGTGCCAGCAGCAAGTTCAGCGGGAGGAGGGATATAAGGGGATCCTACGAGCAGTACTTC.

The chain is built from TRBV18 and TRBJ2-3, with TRBD2 matching 8 bases. The V gene end was trimmed by 3 bases and the J gene end by 4 bases; junction bases not matched to a gene: 6. There are 15 residues in the CDR3. The germline CDR1 and CDR2 sequences are KGHSH and LQKENI. The CDR3 region is CASSPSLAGADTQYF. The DNA for the CDR3 is TGTGCCAGCTCACCGTCTCTAGCGGGCGCAGATACGCAGTATTTT.

CDR3 sequence reads: CASRGGIPPGSYTQYF. The CDR3 DNA reads as TGTGCCAGCAGGGGGGGAATTCCCCCCGGGAGTTATACGCAGTATTTT. V is TRBV28 and J is TRBJ2-3; tentative D call: TRBD2 (6 bases). CDR3 length: 16 amino acids. CDR1 MDHEN and CDR2 SYDVKM come from the germline V gene. Trimming removed 6 bases at V and 7 bases at J, with 23 bases between. The whole variable domain, remainder taken from reference TRBV28 and TRBJ2-3, is DVKVTQSSRYLVKRTGEKVFLECVQDMDHENMFWYRQDPGLGLRLIYFSYDVKMKEKGDIPEGYSVSREKKERFSLILESASTNQTSMYLCASRGGIPPGSYTQYFGPGTRLTVL.

The chain is built from TRBV7-2 and TRBJ1-5, with a tentative D call TRBD1 (6 bases). Germline CDR1 and CDR2: SGHTA and FQGNSA. The V end was cut by 0 bases, the J end by 3 bases, with 9 bases between. The CDR3 length is 15 residues. CDR3 loop: CASSLAGGLNQPQHF. The CDR3 DNA is TGTGCCAGCAGCTTAGCTGGGGGCCTCAATCAGCCCCAGCATTTT.

Only a few counts were recorded for this clone. J is TRBJ2-1 and V is TRBV7-3, with TRBD2 matching over 14 bases. The CDR3 length is 16 residues. Trimming at V came to 5 bases and at J to 8 bases, leaving 8 bases not matched to a gene. The germline V gene has CDR1 SGHTA and CDR2 FQGTGA. The CDR3, as DNA: TGTGCCAGCAGCATCGGGACTAGCGGGAGTGTCGATGAGCAGTTCTTC. Protein product: CASSIGTSGSVDEQFF.

This clone came up once. Here the CDR3 DNA reads TGTGCCAGCAGTGAATATGCAGCTCTCTCTGGAAACACCATATATTTT. This translates into CASSEYAALSGNTIYF. This chain uses TRBV25-1 with TRBJ1-3; D remains ambiguous. V was cut by 0 bases and J by 0 bases, with 9 bases left in between. CDR3 size: 16 residues. Germline-derived CDR1 and CDR2 are MGHDK and SYGVNS. The complete variable domain, with remaining parts taken from reference TRBV25-1 and TRBJ1-3, reads EADIYQTPRYLVIGTGKKITLECSQTMGHDKMYWYQQDPGMELHLIHYSYGVNSTEKGDLSSESTVSRIRTEHFPLTLESARPSHTSQYLCASSEYAALSGNTIYFGEGSWLTVV.

The chain is built from TRBV27 and TRBJ2-5; D is ambiguous. Germline loops: CDR1 MNHEY, CDR2 SMNVEV (reference sequence). V lost 9 bases and J lost 5, with 10 bases in between. The length of the CDR3 is 11 residues. The DNA of the CDR3 is TGTGCCAGTACAACCGGGGAGACCCAGTACTTC. Protein sequence: CASTTGETQYF.

DNA for the CDR3: TGCGCCAGCAGCCAAGAAGCCCCAGGACTCTCCTATAATTCACCCCTCCACTTT. It is translated as CASSQEAPGLSYNSPLHF. The J gene is TRBJ1-6, the V gene TRBV4-1; D unresolved. V was cut by 0 bases and J by 0 bases, with 12 bases left in between. Germline CDR1 MGHRA, CDR2 YSYEKL. The CDR3 extends over 18 amino acids.

The CDR3 loop reads CASTGTGGNEQFF. The CDR3 DNA follows: TGTGCCAGCACTGGTACGGGGGGCAATGAGCAGTTCTTC. This chain connects TRBV5-6 to TRBJ2-1, with 7 bases fitting TRBD2. CDR1 is SGHDT, CDR2 YYEEEE, per germline. The CDR3 contains 13 residues. Unmatched junction bases numbered 6, after V lost 6 bases and J lost 6 bases.

The genes are TRBV6-5 and TRBJ1-4; 9 nucleotides line up with TRBD1. CDR1 is MNHEY and CDR2 is SVGAGI in the germline V gene. The V and J ends lost 6 bases and 7 bases, in that order; junction bases with no gene match: 6. The CDR3 consists of 14 residues. CDR3 protein: CASSPTGGSEKLFF. CDR3 nucleotide sequence: TGTGCCAGCAGCCCGACAGGGGGAAGTGAAAAACTGTTTTTT.

This sequence joins TRBV5-1 and TRBJ2-1; no definite D call. CDR1 is SGHRS and CDR2 is YFSETQ in the germline V gene. V was cut by 2 bases and J by 2 bases, with 11 bases left in between. This CDR3 has 15 amino acids. In nucleotides, the CDR3 is TGCGCCAGCAGCTTCGAGTACAGACCCTACAATGAGCAGTTCTTC. It is translated as CASSFEYRPYNEQFF.

This sequence joins TRBV7-3 and TRBJ1-1; D ambiguous. V lost 2 bases, J lost 1 base, and 5 bases lay in between. Germline assignment: CDR1 SGHTA and CDR2 FQGTGA. The CDR3 contains 13 residues. DNA of the CDR3: TGTGCCAGCAGCTTAGGGCGGAACACTGAAGCTTTCTTT. Amino acids: CASSLGRNTEAFF. Combining the CDR3 with reference TRBV7-3 and TRBJ1-1 gives the whole variable domain GAGVSQTPSNKVTEKGKYVELRCDPISGHTALYWYRQSLGQGPEFLIYFQGTGAADDSGLPNDRFFAVRPEGSVSTLKIQRTERGDSAVYLCASSLGRNTEAFFGQGTRLTVV.

V is TRBV5-1 and J is TRBJ2-7; TRBD2 matches at 9 bases. Germline trimming cut 4 bases from V and 4 bases from J; bases unmatched to any gene: 9. The germline CDR1 and CDR2 sequences are SGHRS and YFSETQ. There are 15 residues in the CDR3. CDR3 nucleotides: TGCGCCAGCAGCATAACCGGGACTAGCAGTTACGAGCAGTACTTC. The encoded protein is CASSITGTSSYEQYF.

The chain combines TRBV5-6 with TRBJ2-3, with D maybe TRBD1 (6 bases). Trimming pared 4 bases from V and 0 bases from J, leaving 21 bases between. This CDR3 contains 18 residues. The germline V gene has CDR1 SGHDT and CDR2 YYEEEE. The CDR3 coding sequence is TGTGCCAGCAGCCCGCTAACACAGGGCCCACCTAGCACAGATACGCAGTATTTT. Amino acids: CASSPLTQGPPSTDTQYF.

The rearrangement links TRBV23-1 to TRBJ2-5; D is unclear. TRBV23-1 is noted as an ORF with a role that remains uncertain. This CDR3 has 15 amino acids. Trimming stripped 2 bases from V and 4 bases from J, with 14 bases between. For the CDR3, the DNA is TGCGCCAGCAGTCAAGTTTTGGTGAGAGGAGAGACCCAGTACTTC. Translated, it gives CASSQVLVRGETQYF.

The V and J genes are TRBV2 and TRBJ1-4; D is possibly TRBD1 (5 bases). This CDR3 contains 13 residues. The germline V and J ends were trimmed by 7 bases and 6 bases, with 12 bases remaining between them. The germline gives CDR1 SNHLY, CDR2 FYNNEI. CDR3 DNA: TGTGCCAGCATCCGGGACCGCGATGAAAAACTGTTTTTT. The encoded protein is CASIRDRDEKLFF.

This chain connects TRBV3-1 (or the pseudogene TRBV3-2) to TRBJ2-3; possibly TRBD2 for D (5 bases). The CDR3 loop spans 15 amino acids. The germline V and J ends were trimmed by 1 base and 1 base, with 9 bases remaining between them. Germline V CDR1 and CDR2: LGHDT, YNNKEL (reference sequence). CDR3 region: CASSQGSGGTDTQYF. CDR3 nucleotide sequence: TGTGCCAGCAGCCAAGGAAGCGGTGGCACAGATACGCAGTATTTT.

The genes are TRBV19 and TRBJ1-2; D perhaps matches TRBD1 (5 bases). The germline gives CDR1 LNHDA, CDR2 SQIVND (reference sequence). V was cut by 3 bases and J by 5 bases, with 13 bases left in between. The CDR3 is 14 residues long. This chain's CDR3 is CASSISDSSYGYTF. The DNA of the CDR3 is TGTGCCAGTAGTATTAGCGACAGCTCATATGGCTACACCTTC.

V gene TRBV9 combines with J gene TRBJ2-7; maybe TRBD2 (6 bases). CDR1 and CDR2 from the germline V gene are SGDLS and YYNGEE. The CDR3 runs to 15 residues. Trimming stripped 5 bases from V and 2 bases from J, with 17 bases between. In nucleotides, the CDR3 is TGTGCCAGCAGAATTGTAGCGGAGAAAACCTACGAGCAGTACTTC. It encodes CASRIVAEKTYEQYF. Supplemented by reference TRBV9 and TRBJ2-7, the full variable domain reads DSGVTQTPKHLITATGQRVTLRCSPRSGDLSVYWYQQSLDQGLQFLIQYYNGEERAKGNILERFSAQQFPDLHSELNLSSLELGDSALYFCASRIVAEKTYEQYFGPGTRLTVT.

V gene TRBV5-1 combines with J gene TRBJ2-7; tentatively, D is TRBD2 (6 bases). Between the trimmed V and J ends, which lost 6 bases and 0 bases, there was a span of 13 bases. The CDR3 has 14 residues. Germline V lookup: CDR1 SGHRS, CDR2 YFSETQ. The CDR3 loop is CASMEGPSSYEQYF. CDR3 in DNA: TGCGCCAGCATGGAGGGGCCGAGCTCCTACGAGCAGTACTTC.

The chain couples TRBV18 to TRBJ2-7; D perhaps matches TRBD1 (6 bases). The CDR3 runs to 13 residues. CDR1 is KGHSH, CDR2 LQKENI, per germline. Trimming removed 2 bases from V and 5 bases from J, with 10 bases in between. CDR3 sequence: CASSPGGLDEQYF. For the CDR3, the DNA is TGTGCCAGCTCACCAGGGGGCCTGGACGAGCAGTACTTC.

The chain carries TRBV7-9 and TRBJ2-1; 7 bases fit TRBD1. The CDR3 loop spans 15 amino acids. Germline CDR1 reads SEHNR; CDR2 reads FQNEAQ (reference sequence). J was trimmed by 7 bases and V by 7 bases; bases with no gene match: 13. The CDR3 sequence is CASTLAGDSRNEQFF. CDR3 nucleotide sequence: TGTGCCAGCACCCTAGCAGGGGACAGTAGAAATGAGCAGTTCTTC. Full variable domain (outside the CDR3, taken from reference TRBV7-9 and TRBJ2-1): DTGVSQNPRHKITKRGQNVTFRCDPISEHNRLYWYRQTLGQGPEFLTYFQNEAQLEKSRLLSDRFSAERPKGSFSTLEIQRTEQGDSAMYLCASTLAGDSRNEQFFGPGTRLTVL.

This chain connects TRBV7-2 to TRBJ2-1; no clear D. The germline V and J ends were trimmed by 3 bases and 6 bases, with 12 bases remaining between them. The CDR3 loop spans 14 amino acids. In germline, CDR1 is SGHTA, CDR2 FQGNSA. The CDR3 DNA reads as TGTGCCAGCAGCTTGGGTGACTCCGTCAATGAGCAGTTCTTC. It codes for CASSLGDSVNEQFF.

This chain joins TRBV7-2 and TRBJ2-7; a weak D match, TRBD2 (7 bases). Trimming left V 1 base short and J 5 bases short, with 9 bases between. The germline gives CDR1 SGHTA, CDR2 FQGNSA. This CDR3 is built from 13 residues. CDR3: CASSLERDNEQYF. In nucleotides, the CDR3 is TGTGCCAGCAGCTTAGAGCGGGACAACGAGCAGTACTTC.

Only a few counts were recorded for this clone. The genes are TRBV10-3 and TRBJ2-1; weak D call: TRBD1 (6 bases). CDR3 size: 13 residues. The V end was cut by 5 bases, the J end by 7 bases, with 12 bases between. CDR1 and CDR2 (germline): ENHRY, SYGVKD. The CDR3 spells CAISPGTQNEQFF. CDR3 nucleotides: TGTGCCATCAGTCCCGGGACACAGAATGAGCAGTTCTTC.

This clone was seen a single time. The chain joins TRBV2 to TRBJ2-5, with TRBD2 as a possible D gene (5 bases). Trimming removed 8 bases from V and 0 bases from J, with 7 bases in between. The CDR3 spans 12 residues. Germline V gene lookup returns CDR1 SNHLY and CDR2 FYNNEI. The CDR3 spells CASRRNQETQYF. As DNA, the CDR3 is TGTGCCAGCCGGAGGAACCAAGAGACCCAGTACTTC.